Shown below are 16 T cell receptor beta chains from a single sample sequenced in a study of early T cells in non-severe SARS-CoV-2 infection. TCRdb re-called the 5' RACE reads with MiXCR, one entry per CDR3 protein. The sample includes 85,000 to 100,000 distinct CDR3 sequences, 8% to 13% seen only once; the top ten take approximately 5%. Sequencing was carried out using whole blood. Source of these receptors: an adult who was a healthcare worker with PCR-confirmed SARS-CoV-2 infection or an uninfected control (not recorded which).

The table lists this clonotype with a few counts. The rearrangement links TRBV18 to TRBJ2-1, with 11 bases that match TRBD2. CDR1 is KGHSH and CDR2 is LQKENI in the germline V gene. The CDR3 sequence is 15 residues long. V lost 5 bases and J lost 5; bases outside the gene matches: 5. The CDR3, as DNA: TGTGCCAGCTCAGTAGCGGGAGGGCCTGACAATGAGCAGTTCTTC. Its protein product is CASSVAGGPDNEQFF.

V usage is TRBV13 and J usage is TRBJ2-7; 10 bases line up with TRBD1. With V trimmed by 5 bases and J by 2 bases, 9 bases remained unmatched. Per germline, CDR1 PRHDT and CDR2 FYEKMQ (reference sequence). The CDR3 has 16 residues. CDR3 DNA: TGTGCCAGCAGCACCCGAGGGGACAGGGGTACCTACGAGCAGTACTTC. Its protein is CASSTRGDRGTYEQYF.

This chain connects TRBV9 to TRBJ2-3; the match to TRBD2 covers 7 bases. V dropped 2 bases and J dropped 2; count of bases not matched to a gene: 2. There are 14 residues in the CDR3. CDR1 and CDR2 (germline): SGDLS, YYNGEE. CDR3 DNA: TGTGCCAGCAGCGTCAGCGGGGCCACAGATACGCAGTATTTT. It encodes CASSVSGATDTQYF.

This clonotype was recorded many times. The V and J genes are TRBV29-1 and TRBJ1-1; TRBD1 aligns across 8 bases. The CDR3 covers 12 residues. The V gene's germline CDR1 is SQVTM and CDR2 ANQGSEA. Trimming at V came to 5 bases and at J to 4 bases, leaving 3 bases not matched to a gene. In nucleotides, the CDR3 is TGCAGCGTTCACAGGGGGACCACTGAAGCTTTCTTT. It is translated as CSVHRGTTEAFF.

This clonotype was seen a handful of times. The chain joins TRBV29-1 to TRBJ2-7; D ambiguous. The CDR3 has 12 amino acids. The V gene's germline CDR1 is SQVTM and CDR2 ANQGSEA. V was trimmed by 2 bases and J by 1 base, leaving 6 bases between them. The CDR3 reads CSVELGSYEQYF. CDR3 coding DNA: TGCAGCGTTGAACTCGGATCCTACGAGCAGTACTTC.

The V and J genes are TRBV12-3 or TRBV12-4 and TRBJ1-2; no definite D call. The CDR3 is made up of 13 amino acids. V was pared by 10 bases and J by 6 bases, with 18 bases between. The CDR3 DNA reads as TGTGCCACCCCCGACGAACTCCCGGATGGCTACACCTTC. This gives the protein CATPDELPDGYTF.

This clonotype was counted many times. The chain couples TRBV5-1 to TRBJ1-3; D not certain. The V end was cut by 3 bases, the J end by 7 bases, with 8 bases between. The CDR3 has 12 residues. Germline V gene sequence: CDR1 SGHRS, CDR2 YFSETQ. The CDR3 protein is CASSSGWNTIYF. CDR3 DNA sequence: TGCGCCAGCAGCTCCGGGTGGAACACCATATATTTT.

This clonotype appeared many times. The rearrangement joins TRBV13 to TRBJ2-1; the match to TRBD2 covers 11 bases. Germline CDR1 PRHDT, CDR2 FYEKMQ (reference sequence). Germline trimming cut 5 bases from V and 3 bases from J; bases unmatched to any gene: 3. This CDR3 contains 15 residues. CDR3 in DNA: TGTGCCAGCAGCATTAGCGGGAGGGACTACAATGAGCAGTTCTTC. Protein: CASSISGRDYNEQFF.

The rearrangement joins TRBV5-1 to TRBJ2-1, with D possibly being TRBD2 (6 bases). The germline CDR1 and CDR2 sequences are SGHRS and YFSETQ. Trimming removed 6 bases at V and 0 bases at J, with 13 bases between. The CDR3 is 15 residues long. The CDR3 bases are TGCGCCAGCACTTACGCGGGGAGCTCCTACAATGAGCAGTTCTTC. As protein: CASTYAGSSYNEQFF. Together with reference TRBV5-1 and TRBJ2-1, the CDR3 gives the full variable domain: KAGVTQTPRYLIKTRGQQVTLSCSPISGHRSVSWYQQTPGQGLQFLFEYFSETQRNKGNFPGRFSGRQFSNSRSEMNVSTLELGDSALYLCASTYAGSSYNEQFFGPGTRLTVL.

Only a few counts were recorded for this clonotype. V gene TRBV9 combines with J gene TRBJ2-5, with D possibly being TRBD2 (6 bases). The CDR3 covers 14 residues. V gave up 3 bases and J gave up 4 bases, with 13 bases separating them. Looked up from germline, CDR1 is SGDLS and CDR2 is YYNGEE. DNA of the CDR3: TGTGCCAGCAGCGAAGGAGGGGAAGCAGAGACCCAGTACTTC. Protein: CASSEGGEAETQYF.

In its sample, this clonotype was seen a few times. V is TRBV5-1 and J is TRBJ1-6; TRBD1 aligns across 8 bases. The V gene end was trimmed by 4 bases and the J gene end by 8 bases; junction bases not matched to a gene: 11. The CDR3 has 16 amino acids. Germline V lookup: CDR1 SGHRS, CDR2 YFSETQ. In DNA form, the CDR3 reads TGCGCCAGCAGCCTCCGGGACAGGATACCTGATTCACCCCTCCACTTT. This encodes CASSLRDRIPDSPLHF.

V and J are TRBV4-2 and TRBJ2-1; 9 positions match TRBD2. V trimming: 7 bases; J trimming: 1 base; junction bases outside the gene matches: 8. This CDR3 has 16 amino acids. Germline CDR1 is LGHNA and CDR2 is YNFKEQ. The DNA for the CDR3 is TGTGCCAGCACCTACAGCGGGGGGAGGTCCTACAATGAGCAGTTCTTC. This sequence encodes CASTYSGGRSYNEQFF.

The V and J genes are TRBV2 and TRBJ2-7; tentative D call: TRBD2 (6 bases). The germline CDR1 and CDR2 sequences are SNHLY and FYNNEI. V lost 2 bases to trimming and J lost 5 bases, with 13 bases between them. The CDR3 has 14 amino acids. CDR3 loop: CASSEWGLRDEQYF. CDR3 bases: TGTGCCAGCAGTGAATGGGGACTCCGCGACGAGCAGTACTTC. Complete variable domain (other parts from reference TRBV2 and TRBJ2-7): EPEVTQTPSHQVTQMGQEVILRCVPISNHLYFYWYRQILGQKVEFLVSFYNNEISEKSEIFDDQFSVERPDGSNFTLKIRSTKLEDSAMYFCASSEWGLRDEQYFGPGTRLTVT.

This clonotype appeared a few times. The rearrangement links TRBV7-8 to TRBJ2-1, with D possibly matching TRBD2 (5 bases). Germline lookup yields CDR1 SGHVS and CDR2 FQNEAQ. The CDR3 consists of 15 residues. Trimming removed 0 bases from V and 9 bases from J, with 15 bases in between. CDR3 nucleotides: TGTGCCAGCAGCTTAGCGGATCTACGACGGGGTGAGCAGTTCTTC. Translation: CASSLADLRRGEQFF.

This clonotype was observed a few times. Here the CDR3 DNA reads TGTGCCAGCAGCCCCGGAATATTAGAGACCCAGTACTTC. Protein product: CASSPGILETQYF. V is TRBV9 and J is TRBJ2-5; no firm D call. CDR1 and CDR2 (germline): SGDLS, YYNGEE. Trimming left V 4 bases short and J 4 bases short, with 11 bases between. This CDR3 region has 13 residues.

This clonotype was recorded at least ten times. V and J are TRBV2 and TRBJ1-2; D is unresolved. Trimming stripped 6 bases from V and 4 bases from J, with 12 bases between. The CDR3 totals 13 residues. Germline V CDR1 and CDR2: SNHLY, FYNNEI. Written as DNA, the CDR3 is TGTGCCAGCAGCCTTAGGCTCTTCTATGGCTACACCTTC. This gives the protein CASSLRLFYGYTF. Using reference TRBV2 and TRBJ1-2 for the parts outside the CDR3, the full variable domain is EPEVTQTPSHQVTQMGQEVILRCVPISNHLYFYWYRQILGQKVEFLVSFYNNEISEKSEIFDDQFSVERPDGSNFTLKIRSTKLEDSAMYFCASSLRLFYGYTFGSGTRLTVV.